This is a list of T cell receptor beta chains from one sample in a study of cytomegalovirus exposure and HLA in healthy donors. Repertoires were generated with immunoSEQ multiplex PCR, while TCRdb's copy carries only in-frame clones and drops some. Of some 170,000 clones listed, 81% are singletons. The specimen sequenced was PBMCs. All receptors derive from a woman aged 18-29 years in good health and CMV-seropositive. CDR3s include the opening cysteine and the closing phenylalanine or tryptophan. D genes are given only for firm matches. Size is omitted from some rows. Given values are once, few, many or a class for expanded clones.

d_call	cdr3_length	v_call	clone_size	j_call	cdr3_nt	cdr3_aa
TRBD2	15	TRBV4-1	-	TRBJ2-2	TGCGCCAGCAGCCAAGACGGGGGGAGGTCCGGGGAGCTGTTTTTT	CASSQDGGRSGELFF
-	13	TRBV5-6	-	TRBJ2-7	TGTGCCAGCAAGCTGACAGCAACCTACGAGCAGTACTTC	CASKLTATYEQYF
-	16	TRBV4-1	-	TRBJ1-1	TGCGCCAGCAGCCATCACGTCCACAGGGAAGGCACTGAAGCTTTCTTT	CASSHHVHREGTEAFF
TRBD1	14	TRBV6-6	-	TRBJ1-6	TGTGCCAGCAGTCGCGACAGGGAGGAGGCACCCCTCCACTTT	CASSRDREEAPLHF
TRBD2	18	TRBV6-4	-	TRBJ2-3	TGTGCCAGCAGTGACTCGGCGGGTAGCGGGGGGGCCGCAGATACGCAGTATTTT	CASSDSAGSGGAADTQYF
-	13	TRBV28	-	TRBJ1-1	TGTGCCAGCAGTTTGCACAGGAACACTGAAGCTTTCTTT	CASSLHRNTEAFF
-	17	TRBV7-6	-	TRBJ1-3	TGTGCCAGCAGCTTAGACGACAGCGTACTCTCTGGAAACACCATATATTTT	CASSLDDSVLSGNTIYF
-	15	TRBV19	-	TRBJ1-5	TGTGCCAGTAGTATATCCCGGGGTTCGAATCAGCCCCAGCATTTT	CASSISRGSNQPQHF
-	14	TRBV7-9	-	TRBJ1-1	TGTGCCATCTCGGGGGGCGGAGGGAACACTGAAGCTTTCTTT	CAISGGGGNTEAFF
-	16	TRBV6-5	-	TRBJ1-2	TGTGCCAGCAGTTACTCGCTCCAGGGGCATAACTATGGCTACACCTTC	CASSYSLQGHNYGYTF
TRBD1	16	TRBV6-1	-	TRBJ2-5	TGTGCCAGCAGTGAAGCTAGGGGGCCGGGGCAAGAGACCCAGTACTTC	CASSEARGPGQETQYF
-	12	TRBV11-2	-	TRBJ1-1	TGTGCCAGCAGCTATCGGGGTAGTGAAGCTTTCTTT	CASSYRGSEAFF
-	14	TRBV13	-	TRBJ2-1	TGTGCCAGCAGCTTAGGATATCCGGACAATGAGCAGTTCTTC	CASSLGYPDNEQFF
TRBD1	19	TRBV28	-	TRBJ1-1	TGTGCCAGCAGTTTATTCGTGATTTTGGGAGGACAGGGAACCACTGAAGCTTTCTTT	CASSLFVILGGQGTTEAFF
-	12	TRBV19	-	TRBJ1-1	TGTGCCAGTAAGCGGACGAACACTGAAGCTTTCTTT	CASKRTNTEAFF
-	14	TRBV6-5	-	TRBJ1-6	TGTGCCAGCAGTTATGGGAGGCTTAGCTCACCCCTCCACTTT	CASSYGRLSSPLHF
-	14	TRBV19	-	TRBJ2-3	TGTGCCAGTAGTATCGCGGGGGCCACAGATACGCAGTATTTT	CASSIAGATDTQYF
-	13	TRBV7-3	-	TRBJ1-2	TGTGCCAGCAGCTTAAGCGCCGACACGCGCTACACCTTC	CASSLSADTRYTF
-	14	TRBV13	-	TRBJ2-1	TGTGCCAGCAGCTGGTACAGGGTATCCGATGAGCAGTTCTTC	CASSWYRVSDEQFF
TRBD2	14	TRBV9	-	TRBJ2-4	TGTGCCAGCAGTGGGGGGGGACTAGGTGACATTCAGTACTTC	CASSGGGLGDIQYF
TRBD1	14	TRBV15	once	TRBJ1-2	TGTGCCACCAGCTACCAGACAGGGGGCTATGGCTACACCTTC	CATSYQTGGYGYTF
TRBD1	15	TRBV25-1	-	TRBJ1-1	TGTGCCAGCAGTCCCGGGGACAGGATGAACACTGAAGCTTTCTTT	CASSPGDRMNTEAFF
TRBD1	15	TRBV6-6	-	TRBJ1-6	TGTGCCAGCACCTACGAGGGACAGGAGAATTCACCCCTCCACTTT	CASTYEGQENSPLHF
-	13	TRBV5-6	-	TRBJ1-5	TGTGCCAGCAGCATGCGGGACGGACAGCCCCAGCATTTT	CASSMRDGQPQHF
-	15	TRBV6-5	-	TRBJ1-4	TGTGCCAGCAGTTCACGGGGGGGGAATAATGAAAAACTGTTTTTT	CASSSRGGNNEKLFF
TRBD2	15	TRBV14	-	TRBJ2-3	TGTGCCAGCAGCCTGAAGGGGAGGGCTACAGATACGCAGTATTTT	CASSLKGRATDTQYF
-	15	TRBV6-6	-	TRBJ2-6	TGTGCCAGCAGTTACGACAGCTCTGGGGCCAACGTCCTGACTTTC	CASSYDSSGANVLTF
-	17	TRBV28	-	TRBJ2-5	TGTGCCAGCACCACTCCCCTGGGACACGAATCGGGAGAGACCCAGTACTTC	CASTTPLGHESGETQYF
TRBD2	19	TRBV5-1	-	TRBJ2-6	TGCGCCAGCAGCTTGTTCCCCGCGGGGGGCCTCTCTGGGGCCAACGTCCTGACTTTC	CASSLFPAGGLSGANVLTF
-	14	TRBV5-1	-	TRBJ1-3	TGCGCCAGCAGCTTAGAGGGCTCTGGAAACACCATATATTTT	CASSLEGSGNTIYF
-	16	TRBV2	-	TRBJ2-1	TGTGCCAGCAGTGACTCCCGGGGGGCCGGCTACAATGAGCAGTTCTTC	CASSDSRGAGYNEQFF
TRBD1	15	TRBV4-2	-	TRBJ2-7	TGTGCCAGCAGCTTGCGAGGACAGGGGAGATACGAGCAGTACTTC	CASSLRGQGRYEQYF
TRBD2	17	TRBV7-2	-	TRBJ2-7	TGTGCCAGCAGCTTGGTTAGTGGTAGCGGGGATGCCTACGAGCAGTACTTC	CASSLVSGSGDAYEQYF
TRBD2	14	TRBV27	once	TRBJ2-5	TGTGCCAGCAGTTTAATGGGGGGGGTCAAGACCCAGTACTTC	CASSLMGGVKTQYF
-	15	TRBV27	-	TRBJ1-6	TGTGCCAGCAGTTTAGGAGCCTCTCATAATTCACCCCTCCACTTT	CASSLGASHNSPLHF
-	14	TRBV7-9	few	TRBJ1-2	TGTGCCAGCAGCAGTAATTTCCCAGGGGATGGCTACACCTTC	CASSSNFPGDGYTF
-	14	TRBV4-1	-	TRBJ1-1	TGCGCCAGCAGCCTAGGACTGTCGAACACTGAAGCTTTCTTT	CASSLGLSNTEAFF
-	12	TRBV7-9	-	TRBJ1-5	TGTGCCAGCAGCGACGGGGTTCAGCCCCAGCATTTT	CASSDGVQPQHF
-	12	TRBV6-5	-	TRBJ2-1	TGTGCCAGTGAGGGGGTAGGCAATGAGCAGTTCTTC	CASEGVGNEQFF
-	19	TRBV15	-	TRBJ1-3	TGTGCCACCAGCAGAGCAAAAATACCGGGACATCTTTTAGGAAACACCATATATTTT	CATSRAKIPGHLLGNTIYF
-	14	TRBV29-1	-	TRBJ2-7	TGCAGCGCCCGGCAGGGATTCTTCTCCTACGAGCAGTACTTC	CSARQGFFSYEQYF
-	13	TRBV10-2	-	TRBJ1-1	TGCGCCAGCAGTATGACAGATAACACTGAAGCTTTCTTT	CASSMTDNTEAFF
TRBD1	14	TRBV5-6	-	TRBJ2-7	TGTGCCAGCACCTCCGGGACAGGGATATACGAGCAGTACTTC	CASTSGTGIYEQYF
-	14	TRBV5-8	-	TRBJ2-7	TGTGCCAGCAGCTTGGCCGGGAGCCCCTACGAGCAGTACTTC	CASSLAGSPYEQYF
-	13	TRBV19	few	TRBJ1-2	TGTGCCAGTAGTATAGCAGGGAACAATGGCTACACCTTC	CASSIAGNNGYTF
-	16	TRBV6-4	-	TRBJ1-4	TGTGCCAGCAGTGACGGATCGACTCCAACTAATGAAAAACTGTTTTTT	CASSDGSTPTNEKLFF
-	13	TRBV6-5	-	TRBJ2-1	TGTGCCAGCAGGGGGGGACGGTTCAATGAGCAGTTCTTC	CASRGGRFNEQFF
TRBD2	17	TRBV30	-	TRBJ2-3	TGTGCCACGACTAGCGGGGGCCCCAAGTCTGGCTTGGATACGCAGTATTTT	CATTSGGPKSGLDTQYF
TRBD1	14	TRBV4-3	-	TRBJ2-7	TGCGCCAGCAGCCAAGGACAGGGATCCTACGAGCAGTACTTC	CASSQGQGSYEQYF
TRBD1	12	TRBV19	few	TRBJ1-2	TGTGCCAGCATCAGGGGGCTTGGTGGCTACACCTTC	CASIRGLGGYTF
-	13	TRBV6-5	-	TRBJ1-2	TGTGCCAGCAGTCGGACAGCTAACTATGGCTACACCTTC	CASSRTANYGYTF
-	14	TRBV19	-	TRBJ1-1	TGTGCCAGTAGTGCGGGTTGGAGGAACACTGAAGCTTTCTTT	CASSAGWRNTEAFF
TRBD1	13	TRBV7-7	-	TRBJ1-1	TGTGCTAGCAGCCCTGGGACAGGGACTGAAGCTTTCTTT	CASSPGTGTEAFF